Following are 27 T cell receptor beta chains from one sample sequenced in a study of somatic mutations in cytotoxic T cells in rheumatoid arthritis. Produced via immunoSEQ multiplex PCR; TCRdb's table is partial and in-frame only. This table has approximately 19,000 clones, over 75% appearing once. Source material: CD8+ T cells sorted from blood. The origin of the receptors is an adult with rheumatoid arthritis.

The J gene is TRBJ2-1, the V gene TRBV18, with 7 bases fitting TRBD2. This CDR3 comprises 17 residues. With V trimmed by 4 bases and J by 1 base, 10 bases remained unmatched. Germline V gene lookup returns CDR1 KGHSH and CDR2 LQKENI. The CDR3 here is CASSQKTLAESYNEQFF. For the CDR3, the DNA is TGTGCCAGCTCACAAAAAACGCTAGCGGAATCCTACAATGAGCAGTTCTTC. Together with reference TRBV18 and TRBJ2-1, the CDR3 gives the full variable domain: NAGVMQNPRHLVRRRGQEARLRCSPMKGHSHVYWYRQLPEEGLKFMVYLQKENIIDESGMPKERFSAEFPKEGPSILRIQQVVRGDSAAYFCASSQKTLAESYNEQFFGPGTRLTVL.

The V call is TRBV9, the J call TRBJ2-7; D is uncertain. V dropped 3 bases and J dropped 7 bases, with 11 bases sitting between them. The germline V gene encodes CDR1 SGDLS and CDR2 YYNGEE. This CDR3 is 12 amino acids long. The CDR3 DNA sequence: TGTGCCAGCAGCGAGCCGCCTGGAGAGCAGTACTTC. It specifies CASSEPPGEQYF.

This clone was recorded a few times. The chain has TRBV5-5 and TRBJ1-3, with D maybe TRBD1 (5 bases). The ends were cut back, 4 bases at V and 4 bases at J, with 15 bases in the middle. CDR1 and CDR2 (germline): SGHKS, YYEKEE (reference sequence). CDR3 length: 15 amino acids. In DNA, the CDR3 is TGTGCCAGCAGCCCTGCGGGGGGGTTAGGAAACACCATATATTTT. As protein: CASSPAGGLGNTIYF. Filled out from reference TRBV5-5 and TRBJ1-3, the complete variable domain reads DAGVTQSPTHLIKTRGQQVTLRCSPISGHKSVSWYQQVLGQGPQFIFQYYEKEERGRGNFPDRFSARQFPNYSSELNVNALLLGDSALYLCASSPAGGLGNTIYFGEGSWLTVV.

This clone has a handful of counts. The chain has TRBV4-3 and TRBJ2-1; a weak D match, TRBD1 (5 bases). The CDR3 is 17 residues long. V lost 0 bases and J lost 2, with 14 bases in between. Germline V gene data show CDR1 as LGHNA and CDR2 as YSLEER. This chain's CDR3 is CASSQDWGGYPYNEQFF. CDR3 bases: TGCGCCAGCAGCCAAGATTGGGGCGGTTACCCCTACAATGAGCAGTTCTTC.

The chain joins TRBV7-9 to TRBJ1-4; no reliable D call. With 1 base removed from V and 6 bases from J, the gap between germline ends came to 6 bases. Germline V gene sequence: CDR1 SEHNR, CDR2 FQNEAQ (reference sequence). CDR3 length: 13 residues. CDR3 sequence: CASSLVSYEKLFF. In DNA form, the CDR3 reads TGTGCCAGCAGCTTAGTCAGCTATGAAAAACTGTTTTTT.

The chain uses TRBV19 and TRBJ1-1, with no clear D. The CDR3 loop spans 14 amino acids. With 7 bases removed from V and 7 bases from J, the gap between germline ends came to 19 bases. Germline values: CDR1 LNHDA, CDR2 SQIVND (reference sequence). The DNA for the CDR3 is TGTGCCAGTACCCTCACCGGGCCGAGCGGTGAAGCTTTCTTT. It encodes CASTLTGPSGEAFF.

The DNA for the CDR3 is TGCGCCAGCAGCCAAGATGGGTCCTACGAGCAGTACTTC. Its translation: CASSQDGSYEQYF. This chain connects TRBV4-1 to TRBJ2-7; no reliable D call. With 0 bases removed from V and 1 base from J, the gap between germline ends came to 4 bases. This CDR3 spans 13 amino acids. Germline lookup yields CDR1 MGHRA and CDR2 YSYEKL.

The chain is built from TRBV29-1 and TRBJ2-7; 12 bases fit TRBD2. V was pared by 3 bases and J by 3 bases, with 3 bases of the junction left unmatched. Germline V CDR1 and CDR2: SQVTM, ANQGSEA. The CDR3 is 14 residues long. The CDR3 DNA reads TGCAGCGTTGACGGACTAGCGGGAAACTACGAGCAGTACTTC. Translated, it gives CSVDGLAGNYEQYF.

The chain uses TRBV30 and TRBJ1-1; D unclear. Germline V gene lookup returns CDR1 GTSNPN and CDR2 SVGIG (reference sequence). CDR3 length equals 14 residues. The V end was cut by 0 bases, the J end by 0 bases, with 8 bases between. The CDR3 DNA follows: TGTGCCTGGAGTGTACTCCACCTGAACACTGAAGCTTTCTTT. Its protein product is CAWSVLHLNTEAFF.

This rearrangement joins TRBV15 to TRBJ2-1; the D is unclear. V shed 3 bases and J shed 7 bases, with 10 bases lying between them. This CDR3 has 13 amino acids. Germline CDR1 reads LNHNV; CDR2 reads YYDKDF (reference sequence). CDR3 in DNA: TGTGCCACCAGCAGTCCCACTTTAAATGAGCAGTTCTTC. Residues: CATSSPTLNEQFF.

The rearrangement links TRBV9 to TRBJ2-1; 8 nucleotides match TRBD1. Germline loops: CDR1 SGDLS, CDR2 YYNGEE. J gave up 2 bases and V 2 bases, and 3 bases lay outside the gene matches. CDR3 length: 15 amino acids. As DNA, the CDR3 is TGTGCCAGCAGCGTGGTACAGGGGGCCTACAATGAGCAGTTCTTC. Translating gives CASSVVQGAYNEQFF.

The chain carries TRBV6-5 and TRBJ1-1; D is uncertain. V lost 5 bases to trimming and J lost 11 bases, with 18 bases between them. CDR1 and CDR2 from the germline V gene are MNHEY and SVGAGI. The CDR3 is 13 amino acids. The CDR3 nucleotides are TGTGCCAGCAGTGGATCCGGGAACACGGAGGCTTTCTTT. This sequence encodes CASSGSGNTEAFF.

The genes are TRBV27 and TRBJ2-3, with D possibly TRBD1 on 5 matching bases. Trimming stripped 7 bases from V and 3 bases from J, with 17 bases between. The CDR3 contains 15 residues. Germline V gene data show CDR1 as MNHEY and CDR2 as SMNVEV (reference sequence). The CDR3 protein is CASTLGVAATDTQYF. The CDR3 DNA is TGTGCCAGCACCTTAGGGGTGGCAGCGACAGATACGCAGTATTTT.

The chain employs TRBV28 and TRBJ2-1, with 12 bases that match TRBD1. The CDR3 runs 17 residues. V shed 6 bases and J 4 bases; nucleotides not matched to a gene: 10. Germline CDR1 reads MDHEN; CDR2 reads SYDVKM. For the CDR3, the DNA is TGTGCCAGCAGCCCTAGGTGGGACAGGGGGCGATACAATGAGCAGTTCTTC. Amino acids: CASSPRWDRGRYNEQFF.

The chain joins TRBV9 to TRBJ2-1, with D perhaps matching TRBD1 (6 bases). The CDR3 is 15 residues long. Germline CDR1 reads SGDLS; CDR2 reads YYNGEE. V was shortened by 3 bases and J by 2 bases, with 12 bases between the two germline ends. CDR3: CASSATGATYNEQFF. CDR3 sequence (DNA): TGTGCCAGCAGCGCGACAGGTGCCACCTACAATGAGCAGTTCTTC.

The V and J genes are TRBV6-5 and TRBJ2-1; TRBD2 aligns across 9 bases. Germline CDR1 is MNHEY and CDR2 is SVGAGI. The CDR3 is made up of 14 amino acids. V shed 2 bases and J 7 bases; nucleotides not matched to a gene: 3. The CDR3 sequence is CASSYGGGGNEQFF. In DNA form, the CDR3 reads TGTGCCAGCAGTTACGGCGGGGGGGGGAATGAGCAGTTCTTC.

The chain employs TRBV7-6 and TRBJ2-2; TRBD2 matches at 8 bases. The germline CDR1 and CDR2 sequences are SGHVS and FNYEAQ. There are 16 residues in the CDR3. J lost 4 bases, V lost 2 bases, and 6 bases had no gene match. The chain's CDR3 is CASSLSGGGGTGELFF. The CDR3 nucleotides read TGTGCCAGCAGCTTATCCGGGGGGGGTGGCACCGGGGAGCTGTTTTTT.

The gene calls are TRBV21-1 and TRBJ2-2; TRBD1 was called by the table and not checked on the DNA. TRBV21-1 is labeled a pseudogene. CDR3 length equals 16 residues. The CDR3 DNA reads TGTGCCAGCAGTTCCAAGGGACAGGGGACTCGCGAGGAGCTGTTTTTT. It specifies CASSSKGQGTREELFF.

This chain connects TRBV27 to TRBJ2-1; unclear D gene. V was pared by 4 bases and J by 3 bases, with 7 bases between. The CDR3 extends over 13 amino acids. CDR1 and CDR2 (germline): MNHEY, SMNVEV (reference sequence). In nucleotides, the CDR3 is TGTGCCAGCAGTTATTCGATCTACAATGAGCAGTTCTTC. This codes for CASSYSIYNEQFF.

This chain joins TRBV9 and TRBJ2-2; maybe TRBD1 (6 bases). Germline values: CDR1 SGDLS, CDR2 YYNGEE. The CDR3 length is 17 residues. V was cut by 0 bases and J by 4 bases, with 16 bases left in between. CDR3 amino acids: CASSVEGRGVGTGELFF. In DNA form, the CDR3 reads TGTGCCAGCAGCGTAGAAGGCAGGGGCGTCGGCACCGGGGAGCTGTTTTTT.

The chain links TRBV28 to TRBJ2-7, with 9 bases lining up with TRBD1. The V and J ends lost 5 bases and 3 bases, in that order; junction bases with no gene match: 5. The CDR3 loop spans 14 amino acids. Germline CDR1 reads MDHEN; CDR2 reads SYDVKM. The DNA of the CDR3 is TGTGCCAGCAGTATCCGGGACAGGGACTACGAGCAGTACTTC. Its protein is CASSIRDRDYEQYF. Variable domain in full (rest from reference TRBV28 and TRBJ2-7): DVKVTQSSRYLVKRTGEKVFLECVQDMDHENMFWYRQDPGLGLRLIYFSYDVKMKEKGDIPEGYSVSREKKERFSLILESASTNQTSMYLCASSIRDRDYEQYFGPGTRLTVT.

This chain joins TRBV7-6 and TRBJ1-5, with TRBD1 matching over 12 bases. In germline, CDR1 is SGHVS, CDR2 FNYEAQ. The J segment lost 1 base and the V segment lost 4 bases, leaving 8 bases of the junction unmatched. This CDR3 has 18 amino acids. CDR3 loop: CASSSGTGGSFSNQPQHF. CDR3 in DNA: TGTGCCAGCAGCTCCGGGACAGGGGGCTCCTTCAGCAATCAGCCCCAGCATTTT.

The rearrangement links TRBV27 to TRBJ2-1, with D perhaps matching TRBD1 or TRBD2 (5 bases each). The CDR3 is 14 amino acids. The germline V and J ends were trimmed by 3 bases and 6 bases, with 12 bases remaining between them. Germline values: CDR1 MNHEY, CDR2 SMNVEV (reference sequence). CDR3 protein: CASSFTGQLNEQFF. Here the CDR3 DNA reads TGTGCCAGCAGTTTCACGGGGCAACTCAATGAGCAGTTCTTC.

The rearrangement joins TRBV30 to TRBJ2-7; the D is unclear. Per germline, CDR1 GTSNPN and CDR2 SVGIG (reference sequence). This CDR3 spans 14 amino acids. The V end lost 2 bases, the J end lost 5 bases, and 16 bases lay between the germline ends. CDR3 in DNA: TGTGCCTGGAGTCGGGCAGGCCACCCTAACGAGCAGTACTTC. Protein: CAWSRAGHPNEQYF.

This rearrangement joins TRBV10-2 to TRBJ2-7; TRBD2 agrees at 10 bases. Trimming removed 7 bases from V and 0 bases from J; junction bases left unmatched: 9. Germline V CDR1 and CDR2: WSHSY, SAAADI. CDR3 length equals 16 residues. CDR3 protein: CASMKTSGFSSYEQYF. The CDR3 DNA is TGCGCCAGCATGAAGACTAGCGGGTTTAGCTCCTACGAGCAGTACTTC.

V and J are TRBV2 and TRBJ2-7; TRBD1 agrees at 7 bases. The CDR3 loop spans 14 amino acids. The V gene's germline CDR1 is SNHLY and CDR2 FYNNEI. Trimming at V came to 5 bases and at J to 1 base, leaving 5 bases not matched to a gene. In DNA, the CDR3 is TGTGCCAGCAGTACCTTGACAGGGTCCTACGAGCAGTACTTC. It specifies CASSTLTGSYEQYF.

A single count supports this clone. The chain combines TRBV7-9 with TRBJ2-1, with 10 positions matching TRBD2. The CDR3 consists of 16 residues. The V segment lost 5 bases and the J segment 4 bases; nucleotides outside the gene matches: 8. Germline CDR1 reads SEHNR; CDR2 reads FQNEAQ (reference sequence). The CDR3 loop reads CASSPPGTSEYNEQFF. The CDR3, as DNA: TGTGCCAGCAGCCCACCCGGGACTAGCGAATACAATGAGCAGTTCTTC.